The rows below give T cell receptor beta chains drawn from one sample of a study of cytomegalovirus exposure and HLA in healthy donors. Generated by immunoSEQ multiplex PCR, the TCRdb table keeps only in-frame clones and is missing some. The sample has fewer than 150,000 clones; over 60% are singletons. The sample was PBMCs. These receptors came from a man aged 18 to 35 in good health and CMV-seropositive. Both conserved end residues are part of each CDR3. D genes are given only for firm matches. Size values are once, few and many counts, or a class for expanded clones, and some rows have none.

v_call	d_call	j_call	clone_size	cdr3_aa	cdr3_nt
TRBV11-2	-	TRBJ1-1	-	CASSTTGGYNTEAFF	TGTGCCAGCAGCACTACGGGGGGCTACAACACTGAAGCTTTCTTT
TRBV9	-	TRBJ2-5	-	CASSADRRLQETQYF	TGTGCCAGCAGTGCGGACAGACGACTCCAAGAGACCCAGTACTTC
TRBV6-5	TRBD2	TRBJ2-4	few	CASSTSGVAKNIQYF	TGTGCCAGCAGCACTAGCGGGGTTGCCAAAAACATTCAGTACTTC
TRBV7-8	-	TRBJ1-1	-	CASSLARNTEAFF	TGTGCCAGCAGCTTAGCCAGGAACACTGAAGCTTTCTTT
TRBV7-2	-	TRBJ1-4	few	CASSAIPGAELNEKLFF	TGTGCCAGCAGCGCGATCCCTGGCGCGGAACTTAATGAAAAACTGTTTTTT
TRBV28	-	TRBJ1-5	-	CASSLTGHQPQHF	TGTGCCAGCAGTTTAACAGGCCATCAGCCCCAGCATTTT
TRBV11-2	-	TRBJ2-3	-	CASSLDGGLDTQYF	TGTGCCAGCAGCTTAGATGGAGGGTTGGATACGCAGTATTTT
TRBV5-6	-	TRBJ1-3	-	CASSLTGGGYSGNTIYF	TGTGCCAGCAGCCTCACTGGCGGGGGCTACTCTGGAAACACCATATATTTT
TRBV5-4	-	TRBJ1-1	-	CASSLAPGRIDTEAFF	TGTGCCAGCAGCTTGGCCCCAGGGAGGATTGACACTGAAGCTTTCTTT
TRBV18	-	TRBJ1-1	-	CASSERAVNTEAFF	TGTGCCAGCTCTGAGAGGGCGGTTAACACTGAAGCTTTCTTT
TRBV7-9	TRBD2	TRBJ2-2	few	CASSRGLAGGPGELFF	TGTGCCAGCAGCCGAGGACTAGCGGGGGGGCCCGGGGAGCTGTTTTTT
TRBV10-3	TRBD2	TRBJ2-5	-	CAISAVMGGETQYF	TGTGCCATCAGTGCGGTGATGGGGGGGGAGACCCAGTACTTC
TRBV6-1	-	TRBJ1-2	-	CASRQALYGYTF	TGTGCCAGCAGGCAGGCCCTCTATGGCTACACCTTC
TRBV6-4	TRBD2	TRBJ2-3	-	CASSDGTSHTDTQYF	TGTGCCAGCAGTGATGGGACTAGCCACACAGATACGCAGTATTTT
TRBV7-2	TRBD2	TRBJ2-1	-	CASSPGLELFF	TGTGCCAGCAGCCCCGGACTAGAACTGTTCTTC
TRBV7-9	TRBD2	TRBJ2-5	-	CASGRGLAGGETQYF	TGTGCCAGCGGACGCGGGCTAGCGGGGGGGGAGACCCAGTACTTC
TRBV15	-	TRBJ2-4	-	CATSGDLAKNIQYF	TGTGCCACCTCAGGGGACCTAGCCAAAAACATTCAGTACTTC
TRBV25-1	TRBD2	TRBJ2-1	few	CASSGTSGGEIQFF	TGTGCCAGCAGTGGGACTAGCGGGGGGGAAATACAGTTCTTC
TRBV7-9	-	TRBJ1-5	few	CASSLAGRGGSNQPQHF	TGTGCCAGCAGCTTAGCAGGCAGGGGTGGCAGCAATCAGCCCCAGCATTTT
TRBV30	TRBD2	TRBJ2-5	-	CAWSDLSGGVRETQYF	TGTGCCTGGAGCGACCTTAGCGGGGGGGTCCGAGAGACCCAGTACTTC
TRBV2	TRBD2	TRBJ2-3	-	CASRQTGRLAGGSTDTQYF	TGTGCCAGCAGGCAAACCGGTAGACTAGCGGGGGGGAGCACAGATACGCAGTATTTT
TRBV28	TRBD2	TRBJ2-4	once	CASTLSGGAKNIQYF	TGTGCCAGCACCCTCTCCGGGGGGGCCAAAAACATTCAGTACTTC
TRBV9	-	TRBJ2-7	-	CASSPKQPTDSYEQYF	TGTGCCAGCAGCCCCAAGCAACCGACAGATTCCTACGAGCAGTACTTC
TRBV7-2	-	TRBJ2-5	few	CASSGTRRAQYF	TGTGCCAGCAGCGGGACAAGGCGGGCCCAGTACTTC
TRBV28	-	TRBJ1-5	once	CAVGKGGGTTSPQHF	TGTGCCGTCGGAAAGGGGGGGGGAACTACATCGCCCCAGCATTTT
TRBV19	-	TRBJ1-1	-	CASSIAGGGANTEAFF	TGTGCCAGTAGTATAGCCGGGGGGGGAGCGAACACTGAAGCTTTCTTT
TRBV4-2	-	TRBJ1-5	few	CASSQDPRGNQPQHF	TGTGCCAGCAGCCAAGATCCCCGAGGGAATCAGCCCCAGCATTTT
TRBV5-1	-	TRBJ1-2	-	CASSLETGLYGYTF	TGCGCCAGCAGCTTGGAGACAGGACTTTATGGCTACACCTTC
TRBV7-9	TRBD1	TRBJ2-5	once	CASSLTGGRETQYF	TGTGCCAGCAGCTTAACAGGGGGCAGAGAGACCCAGTACTTC
TRBV5-1	TRBD1	TRBJ2-1	-	CASSLTGTEYNEQFF	TGCGCCAGCAGCTTAACCGGGACAGAATACAATGAGCAGTTCTTC
TRBV6-5	TRBD1	TRBJ1-2	-	CASRGTGVGGYTF	TGTGCCAGCAGAGGGACAGGGGTAGGAGGCTACACCTTC
TRBV4-1	-	TRBJ2-3	-	CASSPLVTDTQYF	TGCGCCAGCAGCCCCCTAGTCACAGATACGCAGTATTTT
TRBV7-9	-	TRBJ1-3	few	CASSFAGTHGNTIYF	TGTGCCAGCAGCTTTGCAGGCACGCACGGAAACACCATATATTTT
TRBV6-5	TRBD1	TRBJ1-2	few	CASSRTGEGYGYTF	TGTGCCAGCAGCCGGACAGGGGAGGGCTATGGCTACACCTTC
TRBV5-6	-	TRBJ2-3	few	CASSLLRGRSTDTQYF	TGTGCCAGCAGCTTGTTGCGGGGGCGTAGCACAGATACGCAGTATTTT
TRBV2	-	TRBJ2-7	-	CASTPLYGTPDSYEQYF	TGTGCCAGCACCCCTTTATATGGGACACCCGACTCCTACGAGCAGTACTTC
TRBV2	TRBD1	TRBJ2-7	once	CASSAAGGSYEQYF	TGTGCCAGCAGTGCCGCAGGGGGCTCCTACGAGCAGTACTTC
TRBV5-1	TRBD2	TRBJ2-7	-	CASSLALIGGGGGEQYF	TGCGCCAGCAGCTTGGCCCTTATCGGCGGGGGGGGAGGCGAGCAGTACTTC
TRBV2	TRBD1	TRBJ1-5	-	CASSGFTGVRPQHF	TGTGCCAGCAGTGGATTTACAGGGGTGAGGCCCCAGCATTTT
TRBV23-1	-	TRBJ2-2	-	CASSQNREGAWNTGELFF	TGCGCCAGCAGTCAAAATAGGGAAGGGGCTTGGAACACCGGGGAGCTGTTTTTT
TRBV28	TRBD1	TRBJ2-3	-	CASKTGAKGTDTQYF	TGTGCCAGTAAGACAGGGGCTAAGGGCACAGATACGCAGTATTTT
TRBV11-3	TRBD1	TRBJ2-1	-	CASSGTGVEQFF	TGTGCCAGCAGCGGAACAGGGGTTGAGCAGTTCTTC